The next 29 T cell receptor beta chains were all read from a single sample in a study of T cells expressing NK-cell markers. TCRdb re-called the 5' RACE reads and gives one entry per CDR3 protein, without DNA. This repertoire comprises about 440,000 distinct CDR3 sequences; its ten largest clones make up roughly 8%. Sequenced input: blood T cells: a sorted CD56 or NKG2C T cell subset, CD4+ or CD8+ T cells, or bulk PBMC T cells (not recorded which). These receptors were obtained from a woman aged 18 to 75 in good health.

J is TRBJ1-4 and V is TRBV28; there is no DNA to check the TCRdb D call of TRBD1. The CDR3 loop spans 15 amino acids. Looked up from germline, CDR1 is MDHEN and CDR2 is SYDVKM. CDR3 amino acids: CASSSPGASSEKLFF. Together with reference TRBV28 and TRBJ1-4, the CDR3 gives the full variable domain: DVKVTQSSRYLVKRTGEKVFLECVQDMDHENMFWYRQDPGLGLRLIYFSYDVKMKEKGDIPEGYSVSREKKERFSLILESASTNQTSMYLCASSSPGASSEKLFFGSGTQLSVL.

This chain uses TRBV6-5 with TRBJ1-4; as DNA is missing, the TRBD1 call by TCRdb cannot be tested. In germline, CDR1 is MNHEY, CDR2 SVGAGI. CDR3 size: 15 residues. CDR3 residues: CASSTTGSTNEKLFF.

The CDR3 is CASSSAGGFADTQYF. V and J are TRBV2 and TRBJ2-3; TCRdb reports TRBD2, a call that lacks DNA to check it against. The V gene's germline CDR1 is SNHLY and CDR2 FYNNEI. The CDR3 is 15 amino acids.

V and J are TRBV5-1 and TRBJ1-6; without DNA, the TCRdb call of TRBD1 cannot be checked. The CDR3 totals 14 residues. Germline V lookup: CDR1 SGHRS, CDR2 YFSETQ. CDR3 sequence reads: CASSKQGADSPLHF.

The chain is built from TRBV3-1 and TRBJ1-2; TCRdb gives TRBD1 as the D gene, but with no DNA this cannot be confirmed. The length of the CDR3 is 16 residues. Germline loops: CDR1 LGHDT, CDR2 YNNKEL (reference sequence). CDR3 sequence reads: CATGQGLTRANYGYTF.

V gene TRBV12-3 or TRBV12-4 combines with J gene TRBJ2-1; the TCRdb call, TRBD2, lacks DNA for checking. The CDR3 spans 17 residues. CDR3 protein: CASSEREKPAPDNEQFF.

The chain carries TRBV4-3 and TRBJ1-6. The V gene's germline CDR1 is LGHNA and CDR2 YSLEER. The CDR3 totals 17 residues. CDR3 amino acids: CASSQAVPGTYNSPLHF.

The rearrangement uses TRBV7-2 and TRBJ1-2; TCRdb outputs TRBD1, but without DNA this stays unchecked. Germline lookup yields CDR1 SGHTA and CDR2 FQGNSA. The CDR3 spans 19 residues. CDR3 protein: CASSLAFRTGGAGARGYTF.

This chain connects TRBV20-1 to TRBJ1-5. Germline V CDR1 and CDR2: DFQATT, SNEGSKA (reference sequence). This CDR3 region has 13 residues. CDR3 loop: CSARDSLNQPQHF.

The chain has TRBV28 and TRBJ2-1; TCRdb designates TRBD2, a call that cannot be tested without DNA. CDR1 is MDHEN and CDR2 is SYDVKM in the germline V gene. CDR3 length equals 17 residues. The CDR3: CASSFEVAGVSGNEQFF.

V usage is TRBV28 and J usage is TRBJ2-7; lacking DNA, the TRBD2 call made by TCRdb goes unchecked. The CDR3 covers 15 residues. The V gene's germline CDR1 is MDHEN and CDR2 SYDVKM. This CDR3 reads CASSPSGTKVYEQYF.

This chain joins TRBV6-4 and TRBJ1-1. The CDR3 loop spans 15 amino acids. Germline CDR1 is MRHNA and CDR2 is SNTAGT. The CDR3 here is CASSDGSAGNTEAFF.

The J gene is TRBJ1-2, the V gene TRBV5-4. CDR3 size: 16 residues. The germline CDR1 and CDR2 sequences are SGHNT and YYREEE (reference sequence). The CDR3 is CASRLAGSLLDYGYTF.

V usage is TRBV5-8 and J usage is TRBJ1-1; TCRdb's assignment of TRBD1 cannot be checked, as there is no DNA. This CDR3 spans 12 amino acids. The germline V gene encodes CDR1 SGHTS and CDR2 YDEGEE. CDR3 residues: CASGQGRTEAFF.

This chain uses TRBV2 with TRBJ2-5; no DNA is available, so the TRBD2 call from TCRdb remains unchecked. Germline CDR1 reads SNHLY; CDR2 reads FYNNEI. The CDR3 has 14 residues. Here the CDR3 reads CASSPGLEPETQYF.

The chain links TRBV9 to TRBJ2-2; absent DNA, TCRdb's TRBD2 call cannot be checked. This CDR3 spans 15 amino acids. The V gene's germline CDR1 is SGDLS and CDR2 YYNGEE. The CDR3 loop is CASSAGTSSPGELFF.

The chain couples TRBV9 to TRBJ2-1; there is no DNA to check the TCRdb D call of TRBD1. CDR1 and CDR2 (germline): SGDLS, YYNGEE. The CDR3 runs 13 residues. The CDR3 sequence: CASTDPWGREQFF.

This chain links TRBV20-1 with TRBJ1-2. The CDR3 is 12 residues long. Germline V gene sequence: CDR1 DFQATT, CDR2 SNEGSKA (reference sequence). The chain's CDR3 is CSAKNQQYGYTF.

The chain links TRBV30 to TRBJ2-1; TCRdb gives TRBD2 as the D gene, but with no DNA this cannot be confirmed. The CDR3 is 13 amino acids. Germline V CDR1 and CDR2: GTSNPN, SVGIG (reference sequence). The CDR3 spells CAGFRREGAEQFF. Filled out from reference TRBV30 and TRBJ2-1, the complete variable domain reads SQTIHQWPATLVQPVGSPLSLECTVEGTSNPNLYWYRQAAGRGLQLLFYSVGIGQISSEVPQNLSASRPQDRQFILSSKKLLLSDSGFYLCAGFRREGAEQFFGPGTRLTVL.

The CDR3 loop reads CASILSGRFYNEQFF. The chain has TRBV5-8 and TRBJ2-1; there is no DNA to check the TCRdb D call of TRBD1. The CDR3 consists of 15 residues. Germline lookup yields CDR1 SGHTS and CDR2 YDEGEE.

The chain employs TRBV10-3 and TRBJ2-7; the TCRdb D gene call, TRBD1, has no DNA to confirm it. This CDR3 comprises 14 residues. CDR1 is ENHRY and CDR2 is SYGVKD in the germline V gene. The CDR3: CAIRGDRSNYEQYF.

The chain recombines TRBV25-1 with TRBJ2-1; TCRdb gives TRBD2 as the D gene, but with no DNA this cannot be confirmed. CDR3 size: 17 residues. The germline V gene encodes CDR1 MGHDK and CDR2 SYGVNS. CDR3: CASSANLAGDLLREQFF.

The V and J genes are TRBV9 and TRBJ2-1. CDR3 length: 16 residues. Germline values: CDR1 SGDLS, CDR2 YYNGEE. The CDR3 is CASSVDGVSSYNEQFF. Combining the CDR3 with reference TRBV9 and TRBJ2-1 gives the whole variable domain DSGVTQTPKHLITATGQRVTLRCSPRSGDLSVYWYQQSLDQGLQFLIQYYNGEERAKGNILERFSAQQFPDLHSELNLSSLELGDSALYFCASSVDGVSSYNEQFFGPGTRLTVL.

This chain links TRBV6-5 with TRBJ1-2. Germline-derived CDR1 and CDR2 are MNHEY and SVGAGI. CDR3 size: 14 residues. CDR3: CASSYTSGGYGYTF.

CDR3 loop: CASSTWTADTEAFF. The chain employs TRBV19 and TRBJ1-1. CDR1 is LNHDA and CDR2 is SQIVND in the germline V gene (reference sequence). The CDR3 runs 14 residues.

The chain carries TRBV6-1 and TRBJ2-3; the D call of TRBD1 rests on TCRdb alone, since no DNA is present to check it. From germline, CDR1 is MNHNS and CDR2 SASEGT. This CDR3 region has 14 residues. The CDR3: CASRGTGLTDTQYF.

The chain recombines TRBV12-3 or TRBV12-4 with TRBJ2-5; absent DNA, TCRdb's TRBD1 call cannot be checked. The CDR3 is 14 amino acids. CDR3 region: CASRDPGQGETQYF.

This chain links TRBV20-1 with TRBJ1-1; the TRBD1 assignment by TCRdb is unverifiable without DNA. Germline CDR1 and CDR2: DFQATT and SNEGSKA (reference sequence). CDR3 length: 17 amino acids. CDR3 amino acids: CSARVPWGGLLRTEAFF.

This rearrangement joins TRBV7-2 to TRBJ2-1; TCRdb designates TRBD1, a call that cannot be tested without DNA. The CDR3 loop spans 16 amino acids. CDR1 is SGHTA and CDR2 is FQGNSA in the germline V gene. CDR3 amino acids: CASSLARGTGLNEQFF.